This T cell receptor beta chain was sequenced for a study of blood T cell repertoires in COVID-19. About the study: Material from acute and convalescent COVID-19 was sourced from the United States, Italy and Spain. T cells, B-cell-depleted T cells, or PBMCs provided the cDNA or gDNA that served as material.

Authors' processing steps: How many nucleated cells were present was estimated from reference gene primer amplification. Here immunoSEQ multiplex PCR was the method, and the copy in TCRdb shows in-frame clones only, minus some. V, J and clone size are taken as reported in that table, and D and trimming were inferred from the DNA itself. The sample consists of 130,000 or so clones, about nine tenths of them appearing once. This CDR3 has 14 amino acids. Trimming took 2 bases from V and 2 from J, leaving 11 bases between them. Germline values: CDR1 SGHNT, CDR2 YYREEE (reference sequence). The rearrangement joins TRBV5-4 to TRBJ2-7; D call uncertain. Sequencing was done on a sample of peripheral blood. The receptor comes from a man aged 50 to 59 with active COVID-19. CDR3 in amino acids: CASSLTGLTYEQYF. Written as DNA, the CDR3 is TGTGCCAGCAGCTTAACCGGTTTAACCTACGAGCAGTACTTC.